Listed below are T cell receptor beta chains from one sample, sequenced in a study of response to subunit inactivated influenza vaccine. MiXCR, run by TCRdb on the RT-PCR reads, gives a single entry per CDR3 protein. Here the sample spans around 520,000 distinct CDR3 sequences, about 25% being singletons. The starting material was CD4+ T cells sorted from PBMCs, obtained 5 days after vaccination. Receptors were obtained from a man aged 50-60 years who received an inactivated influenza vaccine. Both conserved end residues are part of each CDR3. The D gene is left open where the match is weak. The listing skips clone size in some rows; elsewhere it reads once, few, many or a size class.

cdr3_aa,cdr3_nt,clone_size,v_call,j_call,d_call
CASSLDPGGNLEQYF,TGCGCCAGCAGCTTGGATCCGGGGGGGAACCTCGAGCAGTACTTC,NA,TRBV5-1,TRBJ2-7,TRBD2
CASNLGGSISYNEQFF,TGTGCCAGCAACTTAGGCGGGAGTATCTCCTACAATGAGCAGTTCTTC,NA,TRBV28,TRBJ2-1,TRBD2
CASSRQGAGTGELFF,TGTGCCAGCAGTCGACAGGGGGCCGGGACCGGGGAGCTGTTTTTT,NA,TRBV6-1,TRBJ2-2,TRBD1
CASSLTTKSSGSMQFF,TGTGCCAGCAGCTTAACTACGAAGAGTAGCGGGAGTATGCAGTTCTTC,NA,TRBV7-3,TRBJ2-1,TRBD2
CSASVPGSSYEQYF,TGCAGTGCTAGTGTTCCCGGATCCTCCTACGAGCAGTACTTC,few,TRBV20-1,TRBJ2-7,NA
CASSTWTGTNTGELFF,TGTGCCAGCAGCACGTGGACAGGGACGAACACCGGGGAGCTGTTTTTT,many,TRBV11-2,TRBJ2-2,TRBD1
CASSRDLNTEAFF,TGTGCCAGCAGCCGGGACCTGAACACTGAAGCTTTCTTT,many,TRBV6-1,TRBJ1-1,NA
CAVGPTGRAGANVLTF,TGTGCCGTCGGGCCGACAGGAAGGGCTGGGGCCAACGTCCTGACTTTC,NA,TRBV27,TRBJ2-6,NA
CASSYSRAGSYEQYF,TGTGCCAGCAGTTACTCGAGGGCCGGCTCCTACGAGCAGTACTTC,NA,TRBV6-5,TRBJ2-7,NA
CSARDRGAGPYEQYF,TGCAGTGCTAGAGATCGGGGGGCAGGACCCTACGAGCAGTACTTC,NA,TRBV20-1,TRBJ2-7,NA